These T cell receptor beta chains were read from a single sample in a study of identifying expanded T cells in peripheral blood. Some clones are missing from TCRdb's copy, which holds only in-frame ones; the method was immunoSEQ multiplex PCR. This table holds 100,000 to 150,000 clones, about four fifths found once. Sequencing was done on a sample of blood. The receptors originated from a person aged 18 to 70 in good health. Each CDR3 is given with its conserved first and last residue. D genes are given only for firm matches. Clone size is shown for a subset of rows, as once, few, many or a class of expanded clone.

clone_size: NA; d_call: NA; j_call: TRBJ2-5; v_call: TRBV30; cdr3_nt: TGTGCCTGGAGTGTTCTCCCCACAGAGAGCAACTTC; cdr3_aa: CAWSVLPTESNF
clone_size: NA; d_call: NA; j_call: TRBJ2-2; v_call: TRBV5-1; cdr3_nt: TGCGCCAGCAGCCCGGACGGGGGCCTGAACACCGGGGAGCTGTTTTTT; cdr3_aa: CASSPDGGLNTGELFF
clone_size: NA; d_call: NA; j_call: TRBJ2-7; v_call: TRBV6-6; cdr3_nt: TGTGCCAGCACTACACCAGGCGGGGCTTCCTACGAGCAGTACTTC; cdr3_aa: CASTTPGGASYEQYF
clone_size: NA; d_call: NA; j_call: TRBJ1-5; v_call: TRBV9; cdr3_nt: TGTGCCAGCAGCGCCGGGACGGGCAATCAGCCCCAGCATTTT; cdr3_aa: CASSAGTGNQPQHF
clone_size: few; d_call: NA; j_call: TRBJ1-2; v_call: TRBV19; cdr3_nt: TGTGCCAGTAGTACCCGCTTACGTGACGAGGGTGGCTACACCTTC; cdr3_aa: CASSTRLRDEGGYTF
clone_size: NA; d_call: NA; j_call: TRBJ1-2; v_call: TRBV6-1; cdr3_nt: TGTGCCAGCAGTGAGGACCTCACCAGTTACTATGGCTACACCTTC; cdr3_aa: CASSEDLTSYYGYTF
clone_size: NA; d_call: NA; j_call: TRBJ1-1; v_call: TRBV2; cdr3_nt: TGTGCCAGCATCGTCAGGGAGGGGAGCACTGAAGCTTTCTTT; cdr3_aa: CASIVREGSTEAFF
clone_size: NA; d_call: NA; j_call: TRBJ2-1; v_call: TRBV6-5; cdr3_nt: TGTGCCAGCACAGTTACGGCGGAGACCTACAATGAGCAGTTCTTC; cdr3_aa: CASTVTAETYNEQFF
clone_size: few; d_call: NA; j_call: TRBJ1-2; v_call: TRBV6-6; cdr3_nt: TGTGCCAGCAGTACCCCGACTCAGGGAACTAGCTATGGCTACACCTTC; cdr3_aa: CASSTPTQGTSYGYTF
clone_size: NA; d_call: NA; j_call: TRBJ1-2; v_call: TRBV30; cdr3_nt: TGTGCCTGGAGTGGACAGATTAACTATGGCTACACCTTC; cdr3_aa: CAWSGQINYGYTF
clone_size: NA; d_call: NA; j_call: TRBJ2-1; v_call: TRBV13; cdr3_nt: TGTGCCAGCAGCTTATGGAGGGGGTCCTACAATGAGCAGTTCTTC; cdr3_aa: CASSLWRGSYNEQFF
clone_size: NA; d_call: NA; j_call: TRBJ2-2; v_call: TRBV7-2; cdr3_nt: TGTGCCAGCAGCCCCGACGCCCGTGCCGGGGAGCTGTTTTTT; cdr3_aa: CASSPDARAGELFF
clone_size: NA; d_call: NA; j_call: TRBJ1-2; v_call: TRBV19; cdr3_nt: TGTGCCAGTAGTCGGACGGACTACAACTATGGCTACACCTTC; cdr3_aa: CASSRTDYNYGYTF
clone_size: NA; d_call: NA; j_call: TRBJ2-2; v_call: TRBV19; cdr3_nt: TGTGCCAGTAGTATAGCTCAGGGTTTCACCGGGGAGCTGTTTTTT; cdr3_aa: CASSIAQGFTGELFF